This section outlines one TCR beta chain sequence together with its context. Its cognate antigen is unknown. This sample is part of a study of blood T cells in healthy people across ages. Background on the study: Template switching caught about one barcoded beta molecule for each two T cells. General observations from the study: Age advanced and TCR beta diversity per million T cells fell, roughly linearly. Changes seen in expanded clonotypes were possibly confounded by donor CMV status left unknown.

PCR was performed a second time for about 7 to 11 cycles using a sample-barcoded 5' primer and a J-beta primer mix. TCRdb used MiXCR to reprocess the 5' RACE reads, holding one entry per CDR3 protein. The sample consists of about 1 million distinct CDR3 sequences, around 27% of them appearing once. CDR1 is LGHNT, CDR2 FRNRAP, per germline. This CDR3 contains 13 residues. Between the trimmed V and J ends, which lost 3 bases and 8 bases, there was a span of 11 bases. The sample was also linked to a second study, of T cells of mothers and their children. Per that study: Amplification in the second PCR used the M1S primer, which added sample barcodes and 2-4 random nucleotides.

This chain joins TRBV12-5 and TRBJ2-1; possible D gene TRBD1, 6 bases. What was sequenced was blood. This sequence originates from a girl aged 2-10 years in good health. CDR3 in DNA: TGTGCTAGTGGTTTAGCAGGGGCGCATGAGCAGTTCTTC. Protein: CASGLAGAHEQFF.